The 28 T cell receptor beta chains listed next were all sequenced from one sample in a study of blood T cell repertoires in COVID-19. Clones were sequenced by immunoSEQ multiplex PCR, and TCRdb holds only the in-frame ones, with some missing. The sample includes 40,000 or so clones, approximately 90% seen only once; the top ten take around 8.5%. The source material was peripheral blood. These receptors all come from a man aged 25 to 40 with active or convalescent COVID-19.

This chain connects TRBV18 to TRBJ1-1, with D tentatively TRBD1 (6 bases). Deletions cut 6 bases from V and 1 base from J, with 15 bases between. The CDR3 has 15 residues. CDR1 KGHSH and CDR2 LQKENI come from the germline V gene. CDR3 region: CASSYTGPPNTEAFF. The CDR3 DNA reads TGTGCCAGCTCGTATACAGGGCCACCGAACACTGAAGCTTTCTTT.

V usage is TRBV5-4 and J usage is TRBJ2-5; 7 bases fit TRBD1. This CDR3 is built from 14 residues. The trim removed 5 bases at V and 2 bases at J, leaving 6 bases unmatched. Germline CDR1 is SGHNT and CDR2 is YYREEE (reference sequence). The CDR3 loop reads CASSLTGWQETQYF. The CDR3 DNA is TGTGCCAGCAGTCTGACAGGGTGGCAAGAGACCCAGTACTTC.

The chain carries TRBV6-4 and TRBJ2-7, with 9 bases lining up with TRBD1. The CDR3 spans 16 residues. From germline, CDR1 is MRHNA and CDR2 SNTAGT. J gave up 5 bases and V 2 bases, and 10 bases lay outside the gene matches. In DNA, the CDR3 is TGTGCCAGCAGTGACGGCCGGGACAGGGATACCCACGAGCAGTACTTC. Residues: CASSDGRDRDTHEQYF.

This chain joins TRBV20-1 and TRBJ2-5; no clear D. The germline gives CDR1 DFQATT, CDR2 SNEGSKA (reference sequence). The CDR3 runs 10 residues. Trimming took off 3 bases at V and 11 bases at J, with 10 bases between the two ends. This CDR3 is CSASLGRQYF. The CDR3 DNA is TGCAGTGCTAGTCTCGGCAGGCAGTACTTC.

The V and J genes are TRBV5-1 and TRBJ2-1; D not resolved. Germline V gene lookup returns CDR1 SGHRS and CDR2 YFSETQ. The CDR3 extends over 16 amino acids. Trimming took off 0 bases at V and 2 bases at J, with 12 bases between the two ends. CDR3 loop: CASSLGTGKAYNEQFF. Written as DNA, the CDR3 is TGCGCCAGCAGCTTGGGTACGGGTAAAGCCTACAATGAGCAGTTCTTC.

This chain connects TRBV5-1 to TRBJ2-3; 12 nucleotides align to TRBD2. This CDR3 has 17 residues. Trimming took 4 bases from V and 4 from J; bases not matched to a gene: 10. The germline V gene has CDR1 SGHRS and CDR2 YFSETQ. CDR3 DNA: TGCGCCAGCAGCCCGCCCCGACTAGCGGGAGTTGCAGATACGCAGTATTTT. It translates to CASSPPRLAGVADTQYF.

The chain uses TRBV4-2 and TRBJ1-2; no clear D. Germline-derived CDR1 and CDR2 are LGHNA and YNFKEQ. The CDR3 sequence is 15 residues long. V lost 3 bases and J 4 bases, leaving 15 bases between the germline ends. CDR3 in amino acids: CASSQAGGLGYGYTF. The CDR3 DNA is TGTGCCAGCAGCCAGGCCGGAGGACTAGGCTATGGCTACACCTTC.

The sample holds a few counts of this clone. The chain employs TRBV11-2 and TRBJ2-7; 7 bases map to TRBD2. The germline V gene has CDR1 SGHAT and CDR2 FQNNGV. CDR3 size: 16 residues. Unmatched junction bases numbered 10, after V lost 0 bases and J lost 5 bases. CDR3 DNA sequence: TGTGCCAGCAGCTTAGATCTTTGGCGGGGGTCAAACGAGCAGTACTTC. It specifies CASSLDLWRGSNEQYF.

J is TRBJ1-4 and V is TRBV27; 8 bases map to TRBD1. The V and J ends lost 5 bases and 8 bases, in that order; junction bases with no gene match: 16. The germline gives CDR1 MNHEY, CDR2 SMNVEV (reference sequence). This CDR3 is built from 17 residues. In DNA, the CDR3 is TGTGCCAGCAGTCGAAAACGACCGGGACAGGCAGCGGAAAAACTGTTTTTT. Encoded protein: CASSRKRPGQAAEKLFF.

The V gene is TRBV7-9, the J gene TRBJ2-7, with D unclear. Trimming cost V 5 bases and J 3 bases, with 20 bases left between them. This CDR3 has 16 amino acids. From germline, CDR1 is SEHNR and CDR2 FQNEAQ (reference sequence). In DNA form, the CDR3 reads TGTGCCAGCAGCCATCCTCTTGGAGTCACCTACTACGAGCAGTACGTC. Amino acids: CASSHPLGVTYYEQYV.

The chain joins TRBV15 to TRBJ2-1, with TRBD2 matching 11 bases. Germline V lookup: CDR1 LNHNV, CDR2 YYDKDF (reference sequence). J lost 6 bases, V lost 1 base, and 2 bases had no gene match. CDR3 length: 15 amino acids. This CDR3 is CATSRALAGVNEQFF. The CDR3 nucleotides read TGTGCCACCAGCAGAGCACTAGCGGGGGTCAATGAGCAGTTCTTC.

The genes are TRBV5-1 and TRBJ1-4, with 7 nucleotides matching TRBD1. J gave up 4 bases and V 4 bases, and 7 bases lay outside the gene matches. The CDR3 covers 15 residues. CDR1 is SGHRS, CDR2 YFSETQ, per germline. The CDR3 bases are TGCGCCAGCAGCGCCGGGACAGATTATAATGAAAAACTGTTTTTT. Its translation is CASSAGTDYNEKLFF.

The chain joins TRBV15 to TRBJ1-2; D not certain. Per germline, CDR1 LNHNV and CDR2 YYDKDF (reference sequence). Trimming cost V 0 bases and J 6 bases, with 8 bases left between them. The CDR3 is 13 amino acids. CDR3 sequence reads: CATSRDGVDGYTF. CDR3 DNA sequence: TGTGCCACCAGCAGAGATGGAGTTGATGGCTACACCTTC. Full variable domain (missing parts from reference TRBV15 and TRBJ1-2): DAMVIQNPRYQVTQFGKPVTLSCSQTLNHNVMYWYQQKSSQAPKLLFHYYDKDFNNEADTPDNFQSRRPNTSFCFLDIRSPGLGDTAMYLCATSRDGVDGYTFGSGTRLTVV.

The DNA for the CDR3 is TGTGCCAGCAGCTTGGGGACTAGCGGGAGAGGGACCGGGGAGCTGTTTTTT. The encoded protein is CASSLGTSGRGTGELFF. The J gene is TRBJ2-2, the V gene TRBV7-6; 14 bases agree with TRBD2. CDR1 SGHVS and CDR2 FNYEAQ come from the germline V gene. Unmatched junction bases numbered 5, after V lost 3 bases and J lost 5 bases. This CDR3 is 17 amino acids long.

The count of this clone is one. The chain uses TRBV6-6 and TRBJ1-5; D is uncertain. The CDR3 length is 14 residues. V gave up 7 bases and J gave up 0 bases, with 10 bases separating them. Per germline, CDR1 MNHNY and CDR2 SVGAGI (reference sequence). CDR3 sequence (DNA): TGTGCCAGCAAAAGAGCGTATAGCAATCAGCCCCAGCATTTT. It specifies CASKRAYSNQPQHF.

This chain links TRBV7-8 with TRBJ2-7, with D possibly being TRBD1 (7 bases). V lost 3 bases and J lost 3, with 15 bases in between. Germline assignment: CDR1 SGHVS and CDR2 FQNEAQ. The CDR3 is 15 amino acids. DNA for the CDR3: TGTGCCAGCAGCTTGGACAGGAGGGGTATCTACGAGCAGTACGTC. Its translation: CASSLDRRGIYEQYV.

This clone came up once. V usage is TRBV2 and J usage is TRBJ2-1; possibly TRBD2 for D (6 bases). The CDR3 totals 15 residues. The germline CDR1 and CDR2 sequences are SNHLY and FYNNEI. V was trimmed by 5 bases and J by 0 bases, leaving 11 bases between them. The CDR3 DNA reads as TGTGCCAGCAGTTTGCGGGGTAGCTCCTACAATGAGCAGTTCTTC. Protein sequence: CASSLRGSSYNEQFF.

V usage is TRBV19 and J usage is TRBJ1-5, with 9 bases fitting TRBD1. The junction had 9 bases not matched to a gene; V was cut back by 6 bases and J by 6 bases. This CDR3 spans 15 amino acids. Germline CDR1 reads LNHDA; CDR2 reads SQIVND (reference sequence). The CDR3 DNA is TGTGCCAGTAGCCCCCTTAGGGACAGGGTTCAGCCCCAGCATTTT. This encodes CASSPLRDRVQPQHF.

The chain joins TRBV5-5 to TRBJ1-1, with D unresolved. V was trimmed by 4 bases and J by 7 bases, leaving 17 bases between them. Germline CDR1 SGHKS, CDR2 YYEKEE (reference sequence). The CDR3 runs 14 residues. The CDR3 coding sequence is TGTGCCAGCAGCCCAGACCCCGTTGCGGTTGAAGCTTTCTTT. Translated: CASSPDPVAVEAFF.

This clone was recorded once. The CDR3 here is CASSESGTGNSPLHF. The CDR3 DNA follows: TGCGCCAGCAGTGAGTCCGGGACAGGGAATTCACCCCTCCACTTT. The rearrangement links TRBV10-1 to TRBJ1-6, with TRBD1 matching over 9 bases. The length of the CDR3 is 15 residues. Germline trimming cut 0 bases from V and 7 bases from J; bases unmatched to any gene: 1. Germline V CDR1 and CDR2: WNHNN, SYGVQD (reference sequence).

The chain is built from TRBV5-1 and TRBJ2-3, with TRBD1 matching 9 bases. Germline values: CDR1 SGHRS, CDR2 YFSETQ. This CDR3 comprises 15 residues. V gave up 0 bases and J gave up 5 bases; unmatched junction bases: 4. CDR3 coding DNA: TGCGCCAGCAGCTTGGGGGACAGGGAAAGAGATACGCAGTATTTT. Translation gives CASSLGDRERDTQYF.

The chain employs TRBV9 and TRBJ2-3; D may be TRBD1 (6 bases). Deletions cut 0 bases from V and 6 bases from J, with 11 bases between. The CDR3 contains 14 residues. The V gene's germline CDR1 is SGDLS and CDR2 YYNGEE. Here the CDR3 reads CASSVEGEGDTQYF. CDR3 nucleotides: TGTGCCAGCAGCGTAGAGGGGGAAGGCGATACGCAGTATTTT.

This rearrangement joins TRBV2 to TRBJ2-5, with 10 bases matching TRBD2. The CDR3 length is 14 residues. Germline V gene sequence: CDR1 SNHLY, CDR2 FYNNEI. Trimming took 6 bases from V and 2 from J; bases not matched to a gene: 3. Here the CDR3 reads CASRPGLAQETQYF. In nucleotides, the CDR3 is TGTGCCAGCAGGCCGGGACTAGCGCAAGAGACCCAGTACTTC.

This clone occurred once. The chain is built from TRBV19 and TRBJ2-2, with a tentative D call TRBD2 (6 bases). The CDR3 is 16 amino acids. Trimming stripped 4 bases from V and 4 bases from J, with 16 bases between. Germline-derived CDR1 and CDR2 are LNHDA and SQIVND (reference sequence). CDR3 amino acids: CASSKTSNFGTGELFF. In nucleotides, the CDR3 is TGTGCCAGTAGTAAGACTAGTAACTTCGGCACCGGGGAGCTGTTTTTT.

The chain couples TRBV2 to TRBJ1-1; 7 bases agree with TRBD1. V shed 4 bases and J 2 bases; nucleotides not matched to a gene: 1. CDR1 is SNHLY and CDR2 is FYNNEI in the germline V gene. The CDR3 is 13 amino acids. In DNA, the CDR3 is TGTGCCAGCAGTGGACAGGGCAACACTGAAGCTTTCTTT. It specifies CASSGQGNTEAFF.

J is TRBJ1-2 and V is TRBV30; D may be TRBD1 (5 bases). Trimming shortened V by 7 bases and J by 1 base, and 13 bases separated the two germline ends. The CDR3 sequence is 13 residues long. Germline values: CDR1 GTSNPN, CDR2 SVGIG (reference sequence). The CDR3 bases are TGTGCCTCCTCCAGGGTCCTTAACTATGGCTACACCTTC. The encoded protein is CASSRVLNYGYTF.

This chain links TRBV4-1 with TRBJ2-3, with 8 bases lining up with TRBD1. In germline, CDR1 is MGHRA, CDR2 YSYEKL. CDR3 length: 14 amino acids. With 5 bases clipped from V and 6 bases from J, the junction kept 7 bases outside the gene matches. CDR3 protein: CASSGQGGKDTQYF. CDR3 bases: TGCGCCAGCAGCGGACAGGGAGGTAAGGATACGCAGTATTTT.

J is TRBJ1-2 and V is TRBV4-1; D remains unclear. Germline V CDR1 and CDR2: MGHRA, YSYEKL. The CDR3 covers 14 residues. Trimming took off 1 base at V and 3 bases at J, with 9 bases between the two ends. The CDR3 reads CASSQVVRDYGYTF. The CDR3 nucleotides read TGCGCCAGCAGCCAAGTAGTCCGGGACTATGGCTACACCTTC.